Below are 3 T cell receptor beta chains sequenced from a single sample in a study of T cells in Graves' hyperthyroidism and ophthalmopathy (dated by TCRdb to about 2019). Library method: multiplex PCR. The data were produced on an Illumina HiSeq 2000. The TCR beta CDR3 regions were amplified from RNA transcripts. A first-round RT-PCR of the TCR CDR3 used the HTBI primer set with the Qiagen OneStep RT-PCR kit. Using fastp at Q25 and MiXCR, TCRdb reprocessed the public reads and kept productive beta chains. Entries that share a CDR3 protein sequence are merged under the most common genes and DNA. The sample table lists fewer than 500,000 distinct CDR3 sequences, approximately 12% of them with a count of one. The top ten clones comprise under 25% of the sample. What was sequenced was blood. Receptor source: a man between 25 and 39 years old with Graves' hyperthyroidism that later progressed to Graves' ophthalmopathy.

This clonotype came up many times. The genes are TRBV3-1 and TRBJ1-6, with D unclear. The germline V gene has CDR1 LGHDT and CDR2 YNNKEL (reference sequence). V dropped 6 bases and J dropped 11 bases, with 11 bases sitting between them. This CDR3 spans 12 amino acids. The CDR3 coding sequence is TGTGCCAGCAGGAGGACGGGCGCACCCCTCCACTTT. This translates into CASRRTGAPLHF.

Many counts were recorded for this clonotype. The chain links TRBV12-3 or TRBV12-4 to TRBJ2-2; D remains unclear. V shed 5 bases and J shed 4 bases, with 8 bases lying between them. CDR3 size: 13 residues. The CDR3 loop is CASSLTVTGELFF. In DNA, the CDR3 is TGTGCCAGCAGTCTCACAGTCACCGGGGAGCTGTTTTTT.

V usage is TRBV10-2 and J usage is TRBJ1-6; 9 bases match TRBD1. The CDR3 totals 15 residues. Germline loops: CDR1 WSHSY, CDR2 SAAADI. J gave up 7 bases and V 4 bases, and 5 bases lay outside the gene matches. The CDR3 is CASSVRTGENSPLHF. CDR3 coding DNA: TGCGCCAGCAGTGTGAGGACAGGGGAGAATTCACCCCTCCACTTT.